This T cell receptor beta chain is from a study of early T cells in non-severe SARS-CoV-2 infection. Study in general: Unsorted whole-blood RNA was sequenced in bulk, leaving chains unpaired.

Study results and limitations: Comparison of clonotypes with VDJdb favored anti-spike CD8 responses while missing private and CD4 specificities.

cDNA molecules, individually, were tagged with unique molecular identifiers. TCRdb reanalysed the 5' RACE reads using MiXCR and keeps one entry per CDR3 protein. The repertoire holds fewer than 45,000 distinct CDR3 sequences, with roughly 9.9% as singletons. With 3 bases removed from V and 5 bases from J, the gap between germline ends came to 20 bases. The CDR3 is 17 amino acids. This clonotype was recorded at least ten times. Antigen unknown. Sample: whole blood. The receptor was isolated from an adult who was a healthcare worker with PCR-confirmed SARS-CoV-2 infection or an uninfected control (not recorded which). The rearrangement uses TRBV12-3 or TRBV12-4 and TRBJ1-3; D remains ambiguous. The CDR3 DNA reads TGTGCCAGCAGTTTGCCCAGCGCACCTGTCGCCAGAAACACCATATATTTT. Its protein product is CASSLPSAPVARNTIYF.